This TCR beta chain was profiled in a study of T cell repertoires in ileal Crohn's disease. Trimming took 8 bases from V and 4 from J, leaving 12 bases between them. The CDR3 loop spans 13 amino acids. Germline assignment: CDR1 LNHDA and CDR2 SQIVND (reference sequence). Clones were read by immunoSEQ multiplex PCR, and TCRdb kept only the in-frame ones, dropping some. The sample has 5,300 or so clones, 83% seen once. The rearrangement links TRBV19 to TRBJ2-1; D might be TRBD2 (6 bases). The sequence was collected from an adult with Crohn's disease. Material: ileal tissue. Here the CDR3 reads CASATRRYNEQFF. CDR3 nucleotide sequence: TGTGCCAGTGCGACTAGGAGATACAATGAGCAGTTCTTC.